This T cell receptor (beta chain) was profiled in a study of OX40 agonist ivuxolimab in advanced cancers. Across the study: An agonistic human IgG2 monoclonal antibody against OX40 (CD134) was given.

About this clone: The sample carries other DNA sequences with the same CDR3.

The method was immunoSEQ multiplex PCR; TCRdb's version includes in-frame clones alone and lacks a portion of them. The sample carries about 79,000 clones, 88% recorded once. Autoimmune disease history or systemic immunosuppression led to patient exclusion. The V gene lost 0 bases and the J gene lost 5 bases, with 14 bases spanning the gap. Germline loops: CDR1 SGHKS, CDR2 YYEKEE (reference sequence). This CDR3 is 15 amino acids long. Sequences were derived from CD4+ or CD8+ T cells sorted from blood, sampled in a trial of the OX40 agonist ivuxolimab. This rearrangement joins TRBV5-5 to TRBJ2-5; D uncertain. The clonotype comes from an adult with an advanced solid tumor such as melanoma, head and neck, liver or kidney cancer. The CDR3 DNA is TGTGCCAGCAGCTTGGCGGGCACCACGCTGGAGACCCAGTACTTC. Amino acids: CASSLAGTTLETQYF.